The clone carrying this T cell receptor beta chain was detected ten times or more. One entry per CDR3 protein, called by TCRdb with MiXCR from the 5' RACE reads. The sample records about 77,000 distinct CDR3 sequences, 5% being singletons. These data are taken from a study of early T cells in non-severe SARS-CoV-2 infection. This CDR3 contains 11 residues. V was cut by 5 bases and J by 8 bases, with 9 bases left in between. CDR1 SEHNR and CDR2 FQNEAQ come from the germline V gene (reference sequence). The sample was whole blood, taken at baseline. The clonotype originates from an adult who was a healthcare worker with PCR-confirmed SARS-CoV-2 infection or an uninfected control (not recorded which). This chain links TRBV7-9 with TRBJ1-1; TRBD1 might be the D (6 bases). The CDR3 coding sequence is TGTGCCAGCAGCACCGGGACAGAAGCTTTCTTT. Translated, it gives CASSTGTEAFF.